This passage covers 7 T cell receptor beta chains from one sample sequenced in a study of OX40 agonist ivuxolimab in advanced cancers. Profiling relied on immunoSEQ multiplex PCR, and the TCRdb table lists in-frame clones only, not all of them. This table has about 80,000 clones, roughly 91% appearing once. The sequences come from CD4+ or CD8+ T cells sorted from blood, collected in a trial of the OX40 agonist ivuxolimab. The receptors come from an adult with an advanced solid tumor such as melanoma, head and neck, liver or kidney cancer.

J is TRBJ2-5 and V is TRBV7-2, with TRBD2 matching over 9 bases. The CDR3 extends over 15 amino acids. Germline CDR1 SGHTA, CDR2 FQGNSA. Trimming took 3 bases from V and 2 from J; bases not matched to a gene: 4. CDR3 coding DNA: TGTGCCAGCAGCTTGAGGCTAGCGGGGCAAGAGACCCAGTACTTC. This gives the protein CASSLRLAGQETQYF.

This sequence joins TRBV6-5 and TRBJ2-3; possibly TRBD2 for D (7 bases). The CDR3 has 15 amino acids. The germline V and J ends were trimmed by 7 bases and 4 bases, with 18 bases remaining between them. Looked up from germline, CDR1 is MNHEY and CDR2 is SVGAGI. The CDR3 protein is CASKGPGGAADTQYF. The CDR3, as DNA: TGTGCCAGCAAGGGCCCTGGGGGGGCCGCAGATACGCAGTATTTT.

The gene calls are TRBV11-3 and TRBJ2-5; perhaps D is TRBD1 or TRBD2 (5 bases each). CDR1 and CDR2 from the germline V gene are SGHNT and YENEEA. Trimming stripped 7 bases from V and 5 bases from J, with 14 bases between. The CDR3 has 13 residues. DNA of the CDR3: TGTGCCAGCAAAAGGGGATCGGGGGAGACCCAGTACTTC. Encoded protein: CASKRGSGETQYF. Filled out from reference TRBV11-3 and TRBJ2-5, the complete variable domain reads EAGVVQSPRYKIIEKKQPVAFWCNPISGHNTLYWYLQNLGQGPELLIRYENEEAVDDSQLPKDRFSAERLKGVDSTLKIQPAELGDSAVYLCASKRGSGETQYFGPGTRLLVL.

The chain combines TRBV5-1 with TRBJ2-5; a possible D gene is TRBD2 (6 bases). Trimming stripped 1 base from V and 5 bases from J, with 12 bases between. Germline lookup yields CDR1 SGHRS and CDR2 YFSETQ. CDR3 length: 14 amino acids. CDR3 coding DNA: TGCGCCAGCAGCTTGAATCCGGGGGTGGAGACCCAGTACTTC. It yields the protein CASSLNPGVETQYF.

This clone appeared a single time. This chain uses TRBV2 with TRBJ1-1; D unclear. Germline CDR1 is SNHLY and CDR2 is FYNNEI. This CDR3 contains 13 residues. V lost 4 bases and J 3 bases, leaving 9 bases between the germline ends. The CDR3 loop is CASSVDGYTEAFF. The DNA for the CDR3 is TGTGCCAGCAGTGTTGACGGGTACACTGAAGCTTTCTTT.

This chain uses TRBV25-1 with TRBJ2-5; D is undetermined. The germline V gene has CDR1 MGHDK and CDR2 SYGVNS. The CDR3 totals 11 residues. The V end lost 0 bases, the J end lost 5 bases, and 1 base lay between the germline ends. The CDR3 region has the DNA TGTGCCAGCAGTGAATACGAGACCCAGTACTTC. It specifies CASSEYETQYF. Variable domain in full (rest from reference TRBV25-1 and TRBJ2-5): EADIYQTPRYLVIGTGKKITLECSQTMGHDKMYWYQQDPGMELHLIHYSYGVNSTEKGDLSSESTVSRIRTEHFPLTLESARPSHTSQYLCASSEYETQYFGPGTRLLVL.

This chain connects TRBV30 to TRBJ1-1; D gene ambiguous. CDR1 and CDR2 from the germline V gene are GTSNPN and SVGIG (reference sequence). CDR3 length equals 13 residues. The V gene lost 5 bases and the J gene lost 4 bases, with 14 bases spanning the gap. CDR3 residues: CAWDRGLGTEAFF. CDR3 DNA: TGTGCCTGGGATAGAGGGTTAGGCACTGAAGCTTTCTTT. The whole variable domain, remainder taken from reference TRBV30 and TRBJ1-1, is SQTIHQWPATLVQPVGSPLSLECTVEGTSNPNLYWYRQAAGRGLQLLFYSVGIGQISSEVPQNLSASRPQDRQFILSSKKLLLSDSGFYLCAWDRGLGTEAFFGQGTRLTVV.